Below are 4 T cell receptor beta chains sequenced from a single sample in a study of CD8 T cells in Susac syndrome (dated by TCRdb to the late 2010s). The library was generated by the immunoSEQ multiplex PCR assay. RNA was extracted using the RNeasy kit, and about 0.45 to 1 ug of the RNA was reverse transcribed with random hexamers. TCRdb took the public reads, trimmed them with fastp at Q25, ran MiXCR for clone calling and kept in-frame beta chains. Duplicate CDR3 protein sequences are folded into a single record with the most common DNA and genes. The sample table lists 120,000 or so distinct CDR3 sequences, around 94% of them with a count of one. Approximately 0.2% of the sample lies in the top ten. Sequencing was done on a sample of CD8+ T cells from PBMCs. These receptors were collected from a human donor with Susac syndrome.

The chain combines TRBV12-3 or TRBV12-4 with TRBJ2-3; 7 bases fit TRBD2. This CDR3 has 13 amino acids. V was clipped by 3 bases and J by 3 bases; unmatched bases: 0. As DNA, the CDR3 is TGTGCCAGCAGTTTCGGGGGGACAGATACGCAGTATTTT. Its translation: CASSFGGTDTQYF.

The CDR3 nucleotides are TGCGCCAGCAGCCACCTCCCCCCGGGGACAGGGGTGACTGAAGCTTTCTTT. It codes for CASSHLPPGTGVTEAFF. This chain uses TRBV4-1 with TRBJ1-1; 10 bases fit TRBD1. The CDR3 loop spans 17 amino acids. J was trimmed by 5 bases and V by 3 bases; bases with no gene match: 12. Per the germline V gene, CDR1 is MGHRA and CDR2 is YSYEKL.

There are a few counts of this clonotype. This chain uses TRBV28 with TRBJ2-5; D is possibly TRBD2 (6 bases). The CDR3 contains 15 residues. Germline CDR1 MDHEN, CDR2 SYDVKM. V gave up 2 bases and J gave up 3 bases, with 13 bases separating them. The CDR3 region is CASSLGVTGEETQYF. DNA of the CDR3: TGTGCCAGCAGTTTAGGCGTTACGGGGGAAGAGACCCAGTACTTC.

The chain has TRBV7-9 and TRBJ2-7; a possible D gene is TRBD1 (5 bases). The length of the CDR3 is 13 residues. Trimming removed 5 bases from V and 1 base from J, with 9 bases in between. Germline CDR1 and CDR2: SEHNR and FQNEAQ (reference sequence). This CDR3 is CASSVGQSYEQYF. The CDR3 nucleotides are TGTGCCAGCAGCGTAGGACAATCCTACGAGCAGTACTTC.